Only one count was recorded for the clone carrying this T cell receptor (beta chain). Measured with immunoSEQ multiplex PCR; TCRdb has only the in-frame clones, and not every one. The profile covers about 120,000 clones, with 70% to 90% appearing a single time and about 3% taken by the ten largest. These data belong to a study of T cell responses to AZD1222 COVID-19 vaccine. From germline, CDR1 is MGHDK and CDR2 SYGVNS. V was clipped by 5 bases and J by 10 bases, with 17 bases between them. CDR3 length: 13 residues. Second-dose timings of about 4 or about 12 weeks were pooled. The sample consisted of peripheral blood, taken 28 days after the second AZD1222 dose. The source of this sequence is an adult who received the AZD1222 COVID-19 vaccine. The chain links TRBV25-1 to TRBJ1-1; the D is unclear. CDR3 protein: CASSMGLMLRAFF. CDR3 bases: TGTGCCAGCAGTATGGGGTTGATGCTTCGAGCTTTCTTT.